Listed here are 19 T cell receptor beta chains from one sample, sequenced in a study of early T cells in non-severe SARS-CoV-2 infection. Using its own MiXCR run on the 5' RACE reads, TCRdb lists one record per CDR3 protein. The table records tens of thousands of distinct CDR3 sequences, more than 9% of them present only once. The sequenced material came from whole blood. These receptors were taken from an adult who was a healthcare worker with PCR-confirmed SARS-CoV-2 infection or an uninfected control (not recorded which).

Ten or more counts support this clonotype. The chain couples TRBV5-1 to TRBJ1-2, with D unclear. The CDR3 totals 15 residues. The germline V gene encodes CDR1 SGHRS and CDR2 YFSETQ. Trimming removed 2 bases at V and 8 bases at J, with 19 bases between. DNA for the CDR3: TGCGCCAGCAGCTTCGATGGTCCGGGAACTAACGGCTACACCTTC. Translation: CASSFDGPGTNGYTF.

The chain combines TRBV6-5 with TRBJ1-3; D not resolved. CDR3 size: 14 residues. V was cut by 6 bases and J by 4 bases, with 13 bases left in between. Germline V gives CDR1 MNHEY, CDR2 SVGAGI. The CDR3, as DNA: TGTGCCAGCAGCCCCGGAGATTTCGGAAACACCATATATTTT. It specifies CASSPGDFGNTIYF.

This clonotype was counted a few times. This chain connects TRBV20-1 to TRBJ2-3, with 7 nucleotides matching TRBD1. Germline-derived CDR1 and CDR2 are DFQATT and SNEGSKA (reference sequence). This CDR3 contains 15 residues. Trimming took 2 bases from V and 3 from J; bases not matched to a gene: 8. The chain's CDR3 is CSARIGQVQTDTQYF. The CDR3 bases are TGCAGTGCTAGAATCGGACAGGTCCAAACAGATACGCAGTATTTT.

This clonotype was counted many times. The chain recombines TRBV9 with TRBJ1-6; TRBD1 might be the D (5 bases). CDR3 length equals 15 residues. Germline assignment: CDR1 SGDLS and CDR2 YYNGEE. V was shortened by 3 bases and J by 7 bases, with 14 bases between the two germline ends. The CDR3 reads CASSADRSGNSPLHF. In DNA, the CDR3 is TGTGCCAGCAGCGCCGACAGAAGTGGCAATTCACCCCTCCACTTT.

This clonotype was counted only a few times. V usage is TRBV29-1 and J usage is TRBJ1-2; 8 bases map to TRBD1. This CDR3 has 12 residues. From germline, CDR1 is SQVTM and CDR2 ANQGSEA. With V trimmed by 1 base and J by 7 bases, 2 bases remained unmatched. CDR3: CSVEGTGTGYTF. As DNA, the CDR3 is TGCAGCGTTGAAGGGACAGGGACTGGCTACACCTTC.

CDR3 protein: CASSYPGIETQYF. DNA for the CDR3: TGTGCCAGCAGTTACCCCGGGATCGAGACCCAGTACTTC. The chain has TRBV25-1 and TRBJ2-5; maybe TRBD2 (5 bases). Trimming cost V 5 bases and J 5 bases, with 12 bases left between them. This CDR3 region has 13 residues. Germline V CDR1 and CDR2: MGHDK, SYGVNS.

This chain connects TRBV19 to TRBJ2-7; TRBD1 aligns across 8 bases. The junction had 12 bases not matched to a gene; V was cut back by 5 bases and J by 9 bases. The CDR3 length is 14 residues. Per germline, CDR1 LNHDA and CDR2 SQIVND (reference sequence). The CDR3 sequence is CASSLTGAISGQYF. The CDR3 region has the DNA TGTGCCAGTAGTCTGACAGGGGCCATCTCCGGGCAGTACTTC.

This chain joins TRBV9 and TRBJ2-5, with 10 bases fitting TRBD2. This CDR3 is built from 15 residues. Germline V gives CDR1 SGDLS, CDR2 YYNGEE. The junction had 6 bases not matched to a gene; V was cut back by 0 bases and J by 7 bases. This CDR3 reads CASSVGAGGPGTQYF. The CDR3 DNA reads as TGTGCCAGCAGCGTAGGAGCGGGAGGGCCAGGGACCCAGTACTTC. The entire variable domain, with the rest obtained from reference TRBV9 and TRBJ2-5, is as follows: DSGVTQTPKHLITATGQRVTLRCSPRSGDLSVYWYQQSLDQGLQFLIQYYNGEERAKGNILERFSAQQFPDLHSELNLSSLELGDSALYFCASSVGAGGPGTQYFGPGTRLLVL.

This clonotype was recorded many times. The chain uses TRBV7-2 and TRBJ2-4; TRBD1 or TRBD2 may be the D gene (5 bases each). CDR1 SGHTA and CDR2 FQGNSA come from the germline V gene. The CDR3 consists of 14 residues. V shed 1 base and J shed 9 bases, with 13 bases lying between them. CDR3 in DNA: TGTGCCAGCAGCTTAGAAAGAGGGACGGGCATTCAGTACTTC. This encodes CASSLERGTGIQYF. Based on the CDR3 plus reference TRBV7-2 and TRBJ2-4, the full variable domain is GAGVSQSPSNKVTEKGKDVELRCDPISGHTALYWYRQSLGQGLEFLIYFQGNSAPDKSGLPSDRFSAERTGGSVSTLTIQRTQQEDSAVYLCASSLERGTGIQYFGAGTRLSVL.

In its sample, this clonotype was seen a few times. This sequence joins TRBV3-1 and TRBJ2-7, with D uncertain. V was trimmed by 1 base and J by 0 bases, leaving 10 bases between them. The CDR3 extends over 15 amino acids. Germline CDR1 reads LGHDT; CDR2 reads YNNKEL (reference sequence). CDR3 residues: CASSQGVRPSYEQYF. The DNA of the CDR3 is TGTGCCAGCAGCCAAGGTGTCAGGCCCTCCTACGAGCAGTACTTC.

This clonotype was seen a handful of times. The gene calls are TRBV7-2 and TRBJ2-5; D could derive from TRBD1 or TRBD2 (6 bases each). CDR3 length: 14 residues. In germline, CDR1 is SGHTA, CDR2 FQGNSA. V was trimmed by 5 bases and J by 4 bases, leaving 14 bases between them. In nucleotides, the CDR3 is TGTGCCAGCAGCCCAGTAACGGGGGCAGAGACCCAGTACTTC. Protein: CASSPVTGAETQYF.

Ten or more counts support this clonotype. The rearrangement links TRBV6-2 or TRBV6-3 to TRBJ2-5; 7 bases map to TRBD2. This CDR3 contains 15 residues. Germline CDR1 reads MNHEY; CDR2 reads SVGEGT. J gave up 4 bases and V 5 bases, and 10 bases lay outside the gene matches. CDR3 in amino acids: CASSPDGLEAETQYF. The CDR3, as DNA: TGTGCCAGCAGTCCAGATGGACTAGAAGCAGAGACCCAGTACTTC.

Details on this clonotype: A junction boundary mismatches the germline segment, possibly from a read error. The chain has TRBV7-7 and TRBJ2-1, with TRBD2 matching 13 bases. The CDR3 sequence is 16 residues long. CDR1 and CDR2 from the germline V gene are SSHAT and FNYEAQ (reference sequence). CDR3 residues: CASSLGLAGVYNEQFF. For the CDR3, the DNA is TGTGCTAGCAGCTTAGGACTAGCGGGAGTCTACAATGAGCAGTTCTTC.

This clonotype was detected ten times or more. The chain is built from TRBV6-1 and TRBJ2-3; 14 bases agree with TRBD2. After removal of 6 bases from V and 6 bases from J, the junction contained 11 bases not matched to a gene. CDR3 length: 17 residues. CDR1 is MNHNS, CDR2 SASEGT, per germline. CDR3: CASRKNPGLAGADTQYF. The CDR3 DNA reads TGTGCCAGCAGAAAGAACCCGGGACTAGCGGGAGCCGATACGCAGTATTTT.

In its sample, this clonotype was seen many times. V is TRBV11-2 and J is TRBJ2-3; the match to TRBD1 covers 8 bases. V lost 8 bases to trimming and J lost 1 base; unmatched junction nucleotides: 8. CDR3 size: 15 residues. From germline, CDR1 is SGHAT and CDR2 FQNNGV. CDR3 residues: CASVLQTGGTDTQYF. The CDR3 DNA is TGTGCCAGCGTACTTCAGACAGGGGGCACAGATACGCAGTATTTT.

V and J are TRBV5-6 and TRBJ1-2, with 8 bases identical to TRBD1. The CDR3 has 18 residues. With 5 bases clipped from V and 4 bases from J, the junction kept 19 bases outside the gene matches. CDR1 is SGHDT, CDR2 YYEEEE, per germline. The CDR3 here is CASSSMQGAVRSLYGYTF. CDR3 bases: TGTGCCAGCAGTTCTATGCAGGGGGCCGTTCGATCCCTCTATGGCTACACCTTC.

This clonotype was seen a handful of times. The chain joins TRBV2 to TRBJ2-2; unclear D gene. With 1 base removed from V and 4 bases from J, the gap between germline ends came to 16 bases. Per the germline V gene, CDR1 is SNHLY and CDR2 is FYNNEI. The CDR3 spans 17 residues. For the CDR3, the DNA is TGTGCCAGCAGTGAAGACGTAACCCTTGCGGCCACCGGGGAGCTGTTTTTT. Translating gives CASSEDVTLAATGELFF. Variable domain in full (rest from reference TRBV2 and TRBJ2-2): EPEVTQTPSHQVTQMGQEVILRCVPISNHLYFYWYRQILGQKVEFLVSFYNNEISEKSEIFDDQFSVERPDGSNFTLKIRSTKLEDSAMYFCASSEDVTLAATGELFFGEGSRLTVL.

The chain carries TRBV11-2 and TRBJ2-1, with 9 bases aligning to TRBD2. Germline V gives CDR1 SGHAT, CDR2 FQNNGV. CDR3 length: 15 residues. The trim removed 3 bases at V and 5 bases at J, leaving 5 bases unmatched. DNA for the CDR3: TGTGCCAGCAGCTTGGAGGGACTAGCAGACAATGAGCAGTTCTTC. Its translation: CASSLEGLADNEQFF.

This clonotype was recorded at least ten times. CDR3 region: CARGERTSGEISGGEQFF. The CDR3 DNA follows: TGTGCCAGGGGGGAGCGGACTAGCGGGGAGATATCCGGAGGTGAGCAGTTCTTC. The rearrangement joins TRBV9 to TRBJ2-1, with TRBD2 identical over 12 bases. Germline trimming cut 8 bases from V and 9 bases from J; bases unmatched to any gene: 21. The CDR3 consists of 18 residues. Germline assignment: CDR1 SGDLS and CDR2 YYNGEE.